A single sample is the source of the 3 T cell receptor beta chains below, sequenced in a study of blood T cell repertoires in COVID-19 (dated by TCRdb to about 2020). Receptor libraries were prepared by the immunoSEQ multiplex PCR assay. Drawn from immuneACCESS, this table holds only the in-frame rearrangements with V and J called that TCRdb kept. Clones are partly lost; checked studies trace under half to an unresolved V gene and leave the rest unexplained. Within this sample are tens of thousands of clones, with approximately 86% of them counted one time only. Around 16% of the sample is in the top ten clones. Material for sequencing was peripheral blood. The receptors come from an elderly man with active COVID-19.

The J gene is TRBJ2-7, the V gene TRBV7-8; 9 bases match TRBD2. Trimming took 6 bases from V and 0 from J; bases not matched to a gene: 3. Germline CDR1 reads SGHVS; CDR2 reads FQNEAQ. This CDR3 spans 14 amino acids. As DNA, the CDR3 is TGTGCCAGCAGAATGACTAGCGGCTCCTACGAGCAGTACTTC. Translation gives CASRMTSGSYEQYF.

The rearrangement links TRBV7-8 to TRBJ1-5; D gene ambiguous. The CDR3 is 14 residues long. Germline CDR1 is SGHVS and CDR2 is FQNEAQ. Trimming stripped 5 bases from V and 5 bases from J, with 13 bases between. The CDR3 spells CASSPLGRDQPQHF. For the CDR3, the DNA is TGTGCCAGCAGCCCCTTGGGGAGGGATCAGCCCCAGCATTTT.

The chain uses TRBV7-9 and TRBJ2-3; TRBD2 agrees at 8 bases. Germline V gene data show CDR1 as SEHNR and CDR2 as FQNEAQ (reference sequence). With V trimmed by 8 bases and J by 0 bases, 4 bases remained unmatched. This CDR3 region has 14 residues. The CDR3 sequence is CASLSGGSTDTQYF. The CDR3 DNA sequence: TGTGCCAGCCTGAGCGGGGGTAGCACAGATACGCAGTATTTT.